The rows below give T cell receptor beta chains drawn from one sample of a study of CD8 T cells in Susac syndrome. TCRdb independently ran MiXCR on the immunoSEQ multiplex PCR reads; one entry per CDR3 protein. The data contain some 150,000 distinct CDR3 sequences, approximately 95% of them singletons. The sample consisted of CD8+ T cells from PBMCs. The receptors originated from a human donor in good health. The CDR3 runs from the conserved cysteine through the conserved F or W. Each record gives: J gene, V gene, D gene, clone size, CDR3 DNA, CDR3 protein. D genes are given only for firm matches. Size is stated for part of the rows, as once, few or many counts, or as a class when the clone is expanded.

TRBJ2-5,TRBV28,-,-,TGTGCCAGCAGACCACGGGCGGTAGAGACCCAGTACTTC,CASRPRAVETQYF
TRBJ1-1,TRBV19,TRBD1,once,TGTGCCAGTAGTCCTTCGACAGGGTTCACTGAAGCTTTCTTT,CASSPSTGFTEAFF
TRBJ2-7,TRBV29-1,-,-,TGCAGCGTTGTGTCTACAGCTGGGGAGGAGCAGTACTTC,CSVVSTAGEEQYF
TRBJ1-5,TRBV24-1,-,-,TGTGCCACCAGTGAAGGGTTTGGGAATCAGCCCCAGCATTTT,CATSEGFGNQPQHF
TRBJ1-1,TRBV19,-,-,TGTGCCAGTAGTATATGGCAGACGAACACTGAAGCTTTCTTT,CASSIWQTNTEAFF
TRBJ2-3,TRBV23-1,-,-,TGCGCCAGCAGTCAATCGTCCGCCAGAAACACAGATACGCAGTATTTT,CASSQSSARNTDTQYF
TRBJ2-3,TRBV24-1,-,-,TGTGCCACCAGTGATTGGGCTAGCGAGACAGATACGCAGTATTTT,CATSDWASETDTQYF
TRBJ2-1,TRBV7-9,-,few,TGTGCCAGCAGCTTGTCTCACAATGAGCAGTTCTTC,CASSLSHNEQFF
TRBJ2-1,TRBV27,-,-,TGTGCCAGCAGTTTTAGACTGAATAACAATGAGCAGTTCTTC,CASSFRLNNNEQFF
TRBJ1-2,TRBV4-2,-,-,TGTGCCAGCAGCCAAGAATTCGGCCACGATGGGGGGATGAGGGACTATGGCTACACCTTC,CASSQEFGHDGGMRDYGYTF
TRBJ2-1,TRBV15,-,once,TGTGCCACCAGCAGAGTTGGACTCTCCAATGAGCAGTTCTTC,CATSRVGLSNEQFF
TRBJ1-4,TRBV15,-,-,TGTGCCACCAGCGTTACTATTGCAACTAATGAAAAACTGTTTTTT,CATSVTIATNEKLFF
TRBJ2-2,TRBV27,-,-,TGTGCCAGCCACCCCCGGCGGGGAGGCACCGGGGAGCTGTTTTTT,CASHPRRGGTGELFF
TRBJ2-7,TRBV5-4,-,-,TGTGCCAGCAGCTTGGGACTTGGCAACGAGCAGTACTTC,CASSLGLGNEQYF